This TCR beta chain was identified during a study of blood T cells in healthy people across ages. Alongside a J-beta primer mix, a sample-barcoded 5' primer served in a second PCR lasting about 6 to 11 cycles. TCRdb analysed the 5' RACE reads with MiXCR anew, one entry per CDR3 protein. The repertoire includes 800,000 to 1,300,000 distinct CDR3 sequences, 20% to 25% of them detected once, and 0.65% to 0.75% sits in the top ten. From germline, CDR1 is LGHDT and CDR2 YNNKEL (reference sequence). V gave up 0 bases and J gave up 7 bases, with 8 bases separating them. The CDR3 is made up of 13 amino acids. On this clonotype: What it binds is not known.

The study's findings and limits: Donors of long life had a larger count of naive CD4+ cells and greater diversity than aged donors.

The data were also submitted as part of a second study, on T cells of mothers and their children. Per that study: Extracted RNA, in its entirety, went into cDNA synthesis at roughly 1.5 ug per 15 ul. Mother-child pairs who were related displayed a slightly higher overlap than unrelated pairs, a difference that was non-significant.

Sequencing used blood. This chain joins TRBV3-1 and TRBJ2-3; D call uncertain. This TCR was recovered from a girl aged 2 to 10 in good health. In nucleotides, the CDR3 is TGTGCCAGCAGCCAAGATTTAGGGAATACGCAGTATTTT. The encoded protein is CASSQDLGNTQYF.